This T cell receptor (beta chain) was sequenced for a study of glioma-infiltrating T cells after dendritic cell vaccination. Some clones are missing from TCRdb's copy, which holds only in-frame ones; the method was immunoSEQ multiplex PCR. The table includes around 100,000 clones, approximately 80% detected once. This CDR3 spans 13 amino acids. The germline V gene has CDR1 LGHNT and CDR2 FRNRAP. V was shortened by 3 bases and J by 2 bases, with 8 bases between the two germline ends. The rearrangement joins TRBV12-5 to TRBJ2-7; the D gene is possibly TRBD1 (6 bases). The clonotype was recovered from a human donor with glioblastoma. This material consisted of blood, taken before dendritic cell vaccination. This CDR3 reads CASGFTGTYEQYF. The CDR3 DNA sequence: TGTGCTAGTGGTTTTACAGGGACCTACGAGCAGTACTTC. Full variable domain (missing parts from reference TRBV12-5 and TRBJ2-7): DARVTQTPRHKVTEMGQEVTMRCQPILGHNTVFWYRQTMMQGLELLAYFRNRAPLDDSGMPKDRFSAEMPDATLATLKIQPSEPRDSAVYFCASGFTGTYEQYFGPGTRLTVT.